The 20 T cell receptor beta chains listed next were all sequenced from one sample in a study of shared clonotypes between healthy human individuals. Sequenced by immunoSEQ multiplex PCR; TCRdb stores in-frame clones only, minus some. The sample carries roughly 810,000 clones, about 96% recorded once. CD45RO-negative CD8 cells positively selected for CCR7 made up the naive population, which excluded terminally differentiated effector memory CD45RA+ cells. The sequencing sample was made of naive CD8+ T cells sorted from blood. These receptors were obtained from a man aged 25-45 years in good health.

The chain employs TRBV28 and TRBJ2-6; no clear D gene. CDR3 size: 15 residues. Trimming stripped 6 bases from V and 2 bases from J, with 11 bases between. CDR1 and CDR2 from the germline V gene are MDHEN and SYDVKM. CDR3 bases: TGTGCCAGCAGCCCCGGGTACACTGGGGCCAACGTCCTGACTTTC. Protein sequence: CASSPGYTGANVLTF.

V is TRBV27 and J is TRBJ2-1; D tentatively reads TRBD1 or TRBD2 (6 bases each). The germline CDR1 and CDR2 sequences are MNHEY and SMNVEV (reference sequence). The CDR3 length is 14 residues. V was shortened by 0 bases and J by 9 bases, with 12 bases between the two germline ends. The chain's CDR3 is CASSLSSGGGEQFF. The CDR3 DNA reads as TGTGCCAGCAGTTTATCGTCCGGGGGCGGTGAGCAGTTCTTC.

The CDR3 DNA is TGTGCCAGCAGTCCATACGGGACAGACTACGAGCAGTACTTC. This encodes CASSPYGTDYEQYF. The chain carries TRBV27 and TRBJ2-7; 7 positions match TRBD1. V was pared by 5 bases and J by 3 bases, with 7 bases of the junction left unmatched. Germline lookup yields CDR1 MNHEY and CDR2 SMNVEV (reference sequence). The length of the CDR3 is 14 residues.

The V gene is TRBV19, the J gene TRBJ1-2; perhaps TRBD1 as D (5 bases). Between the trimmed V and J ends, which lost 6 bases and 3 bases, there was a span of 17 bases. The CDR3 is 15 amino acids. The germline CDR1 and CDR2 sequences are LNHDA and SQIVND (reference sequence). CDR3 region: CASRWAHEGHYGYTF. CDR3 nucleotides: TGTGCCAGTAGGTGGGCCCACGAGGGGCACTATGGCTACACCTTC.

The count of this clone is one. CDR3: CSVGTEKNIQYF. In nucleotides, the CDR3 is TGCAGCGTAGGGACAGAAAAAAACATTCAGTACTTC. The chain carries TRBV29-1 and TRBJ2-4; 7 bases line up with TRBD1. The CDR3 has 12 amino acids. Germline CDR1 reads SQVTM; CDR2 reads ANQGSEA. V shed 6 bases and J 4 bases; nucleotides not matched to a gene: 3. Variable domain in full (rest from reference TRBV29-1 and TRBJ2-4): SAVISQKPSRDICQRGTSLTIQCQVDSQVTMMFWYRQQPGQSLTLIATANQGSEATYESGFVIDKFPISRPNLTFSTLTVSNMSPEDSSIYLCSVGTEKNIQYFGAGTRLSVL.

The sample holds one count of this clone. The chain couples TRBV6-5 to TRBJ2-3; D not resolved. The V and J ends lost 6 bases and 1 base respectively, with 14 bases between them. This CDR3 is 15 amino acids long. Germline V lookup: CDR1 MNHEY, CDR2 SVGAGI. CDR3 nucleotide sequence: TGTGCCAGCAGCCCAGCCTCGTCGGGCACAGATACGCAGTATTTT. It translates to CASSPASSGTDTQYF.

The rearrangement links TRBV28 to TRBJ1-2; D not certain. Germline loops: CDR1 MDHEN, CDR2 SYDVKM. The CDR3 has 13 amino acids. The ends were cut back, 3 bases at V and 5 bases at J, with 10 bases in the middle. CDR3 region: CASSFSGGYGYTF. The CDR3 DNA sequence: TGTGCCAGCAGTTTTTCAGGAGGGTATGGCTACACCTTC.

The CDR3 is CASSPRTGAGEQYF. The CDR3 DNA is TGTGCCAGCAGCCCGAGGACAGGGGCGGGGGAGCAGTACTTC. V and J are TRBV7-8 and TRBJ2-7; 9 positions match TRBD1. The CDR3 sequence is 14 residues long. The germline V gene has CDR1 SGHVS and CDR2 FQNEAQ. J lost 7 bases, V lost 5 bases, and 9 bases had no gene match. The full variable domain, in which reference TRBV7-8 and TRBJ2-7 provide the parts outside the CDR3, is GAGVSQSPRYKVAKRGQDVALRCDPISGHVSLFWYQQALGQGPEFLTYFQNEAQLDKSGLPSDRFFAERPEGSVSTLKIQRTQQEDSAVYLCASSPRTGAGEQYFGPGTRLTVT.

This clone showed up just a few times. The J gene is TRBJ2-1, the V gene TRBV7-9; 11 nucleotides line up with TRBD2. This CDR3 contains 15 residues. Per germline, CDR1 SEHNR and CDR2 FQNEAQ (reference sequence). Unmatched junction bases numbered 3, after V lost 1 base and J lost 7 bases. In nucleotides, the CDR3 is TGTGCCAGCAGCTTAGGACTAGCGGGACCAAATGAGCAGTTCTTC. It codes for CASSLGLAGPNEQFF.

V and J are TRBV28 and TRBJ1-5, with D possibly matching TRBD1 (5 bases). CDR1 is MDHEN, CDR2 SYDVKM, per germline. The CDR3 extends over 17 amino acids. The germline V and J ends were trimmed by 3 bases and 0 bases, with 15 bases remaining between them. The CDR3 DNA sequence: TGTGCCAGCAGTTTTTTCGCCGGGGGATTTAGCAATCAGCCCCAGCATTTT. This encodes CASSFFAGGFSNQPQHF.

The chain employs TRBV2 and TRBJ2-2; no firm D call. V shed 4 bases and J shed 6 bases, with 9 bases lying between them. Germline values: CDR1 SNHLY, CDR2 FYNNEI. The CDR3 has 13 residues. CDR3 sequence (DNA): TGTGCCAGCAGTGTAGGGATACCCGGGGAGCTGTTTTTT. Translated, it gives CASSVGIPGELFF.

This clone has just one count. V is TRBV18 and J is TRBJ2-6; perhaps TRBD1 as D (6 bases). Germline lookup yields CDR1 KGHSH and CDR2 LQKENI. V shed 6 bases and J shed 3 bases, with 15 bases lying between them. The CDR3 loop spans 16 amino acids. CDR3: CASSLYQGNGANVLTF. The CDR3 nucleotides read TGTGCCAGCTCCCTATACCAGGGGAATGGGGCCAACGTCCTGACTTTC.

This sequence joins TRBV7-6 and TRBJ1-5; D unresolved. The CDR3 is 13 residues long. V lost 4 bases and J 2 bases, leaving 6 bases between the germline ends. The germline V gene has CDR1 SGHVS and CDR2 FNYEAQ. CDR3 coding DNA: TGTGCCAGCAGCTCCGGGGGCAATCAGCCCCAGCATTTT. Its translation is CASSSGGNQPQHF.

The J gene is TRBJ2-5, the V gene TRBV11-2, with 9 bases fitting TRBD1. Germline V lookup: CDR1 SGHAT, CDR2 FQNNGV. CDR3 length: 15 amino acids. With 5 bases clipped from V and 4 bases from J, the junction kept 8 bases outside the gene matches. The CDR3 bases are TGTGCCAGCAGCCCACCGGGACAGGGTTTAGAGACCCAGTACTTC. Its translation: CASSPPGQGLETQYF.

J is TRBJ2-2 and V is TRBV27, with TRBD2 matching over 8 bases. V trimming: 6 bases; J trimming: 13 bases; junction bases outside the gene matches: 10. Looked up from germline, CDR1 is MNHEY and CDR2 is SMNVEV (reference sequence). The CDR3 contains 13 residues. CDR3 coding DNA: TGTGCCAGCAGCTTGGGACTAGGGCCGCGGCTGTTTTTT. Translated: CASSLGLGPRLFF.

The rearrangement links TRBV7-2 to TRBJ1-1; D is undetermined. Trimming took 1 base from V and 5 from J, leaving 5 bases between them. Germline V CDR1 and CDR2: SGHTA, FQGNSA. The CDR3 has 12 residues. CDR3 bases: TGTGCCAGCAGCTTAGAGAGGACTGAAGCTTTCTTT. This encodes CASSLERTEAFF. Full variable domain (outside the CDR3, taken from reference TRBV7-2 and TRBJ1-1): GAGVSQSPSNKVTEKGKDVELRCDPISGHTALYWYRQSLGQGLEFLIYFQGNSAPDKSGLPSDRFSAERTGGSVSTLTIQRTQQEDSAVYLCASSLERTEAFFGQGTRLTVV.

The chain uses TRBV7-8 and TRBJ1-1; maybe TRBD1 (5 bases). Trimming left V 0 bases short and J 3 bases short, with 8 bases between. The CDR3 spans 14 residues. Germline V CDR1 and CDR2: SGHVS, FQNEAQ. In DNA, the CDR3 is TGTGCCAGCAGCTTAGCGCAGACAGACACTGAAGCTTTCTTT. The encoded protein is CASSLAQTDTEAFF.

The genes are TRBV28 and TRBJ1-5; D remains unclear. Trimming stripped 6 bases from V and 7 bases from J, with 16 bases between. This CDR3 has 14 amino acids. The V gene's germline CDR1 is MDHEN and CDR2 SYDVKM. The CDR3 coding sequence is TGTGCCAGCAGAGCGCCATCGAACTTCCAGCCCCAGCATTTT. Its translation is CASRAPSNFQPQHF. The variable domain in full, completed from reference TRBV28 and TRBJ1-5, reads DVKVTQSSRYLVKRTGEKVFLECVQDMDHENMFWYRQDPGLGLRLIYFSYDVKMKEKGDIPEGYSVSREKKERFSLILESASTNQTSMYLCASRAPSNFQPQHFGDGTRLSIL.

The chain recombines TRBV6-1 with TRBJ2-3; D ambiguous. The CDR3 contains 13 residues. Germline V gene data show CDR1 as MNHNS and CDR2 as SASEGT. V lost 1 base and J lost 11, with 13 bases in between. CDR3 sequence (DNA): TGTGCCAGCAGTGAAGGTTTTCTCGTTGGGCAGTATTTT. Protein sequence: CASSEGFLVGQYF.

The chain is built from TRBV9 and TRBJ2-5; D is possibly TRBD2 (5 bases). This CDR3 spans 15 amino acids. The germline V and J ends were trimmed by 0 bases and 1 base, with 10 bases remaining between them. CDR1 SGDLS and CDR2 YYNGEE come from the germline V gene. In DNA, the CDR3 is TGTGCCAGCAGCGTAGGGGAGCGGAGCCAAGAGACCCAGTACTTC. This encodes CASSVGERSQETQYF.